This TCR beta chain derives from a study of T cell changes during pregnancy in multiple sclerosis. CDR1 is LGHNA and CDR2 is YNFKEQ in the germline V gene. CDR3 size: 15 residues. V dropped 0 bases and J dropped 3; count of bases not matched to a gene: 4. Sequenced by immunoSEQ multiplex PCR; TCRdb stores in-frame clones only, minus some. Of 45,000 to 65,000 clones listed, over 85% are singletons. This TCR came from a female donor with multiple sclerosis, enrolled in a pregnancy study. The source was CD8+ T cells from peripheral blood mononuclear cells, collected in the third trimester of pregnancy. The rearrangement uses TRBV4-2 and TRBJ1-1; 7 bases fit TRBD1. The CDR3 here is CASSQEGRGDTEAFF. The CDR3, as DNA: TGTGCCAGCAGCCAAGAGGGCAGGGGGGACACTGAAGCTTTCTTT.